The text below deals with one T cell receptor beta chain. This clone's antigen is unknown. No much larger clone is present one base from it, and per-base qualities are unavailable. The data stem from a study of T cells in narcolepsy (dated by TCRdb to the late 2010s). Describing the broader study: Patients with narcolepsy type 1 or type 2 (NT1, NT2) and healthy control donors were enrolled in the study. Autoreactive T cells targeting hypocretin neuron self-antigens (hypocretin, TRIB2) were sought in narcolepsy patients, and TCR Vbeta sequencing was used to track clonotypes in blood and CSF. Broad study findings and their caveats: Patients and controls had comparable numbers of sequenced blood memory CD4+ clonotypes, averaging about 40,000 and 30,000, respectively. According to the report, autoreactive clonotypes were detected serially in the blood of the same patients and of different patients, but not in healthy controls. Plots that compared CSF and blood CD4+ T cell clonotypes from the same patient highlighted HCRT-specific and TRIB2-specific autoreactive clonotypes. Some blood memory CD4+ repertoires from patients and controls contained no sequences matching autoreactive T cell clones.

Memory CD4+ T cells were sorted ex vivo from peripheral blood of narcolepsy patients and healthy controls for TCR Vbeta sequencing. A distance of 17 bases separates the germline ends of V and J, which lose 2 bases and 13 bases respectively. From the cysteine up to the phenylalanine, the CDR3 has a length of 13 residues. Only the CDR3 region is kept as DNA, spanning 39 bases read in frame from base 1. For CDR1 and CDR2, the germline V gene (reference sequence) lists MNHEY and SMNVEV. Library construction relied on the immunoSEQ multiplex PCR assay. Imported from immuneACCESS, the table was reduced by TCRdb to in-frame sequences with V and J called. These copies leave out some clones; in studies compared against another copy, an unresolved V gene accounts for under half, and the cause of the remainder is not known. The sample table holds approximately 24,000 clones, of which about 79% were seen once. About 0.69% of the sample lies in the top ten.

The receptor was derived from a human donor with narcolepsy. Sequenced sample: CD45RA- memory CD4+ T cells from PBMCs. The cell subset or site label, as the study defines it: memory T cells sorted ex vivo from peripheral blood. The chain couples TRBV27 to TRBJ2-5; too little of a D gene remains to name it. The nucleotide sequence is given as TGTGCCAGCAGTTTAGTTCGCGGCAGTGAACTGTACTTC. Its protein product is CASSLVRGSELYF.